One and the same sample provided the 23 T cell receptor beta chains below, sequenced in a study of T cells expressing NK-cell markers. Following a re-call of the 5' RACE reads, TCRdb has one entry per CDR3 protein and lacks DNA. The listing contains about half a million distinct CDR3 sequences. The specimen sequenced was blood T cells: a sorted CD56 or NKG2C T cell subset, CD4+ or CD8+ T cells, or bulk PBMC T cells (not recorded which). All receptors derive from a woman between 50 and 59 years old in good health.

CDR3 sequence reads: CASSEAGQIFTEAFF. The chain employs TRBV6-1 and TRBJ1-1. Per germline, CDR1 MNHNS and CDR2 SASEGT. This CDR3 has 15 amino acids.

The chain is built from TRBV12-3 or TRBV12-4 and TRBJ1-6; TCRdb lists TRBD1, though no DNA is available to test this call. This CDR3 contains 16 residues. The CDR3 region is CASSFGGSSYNSPLHF.

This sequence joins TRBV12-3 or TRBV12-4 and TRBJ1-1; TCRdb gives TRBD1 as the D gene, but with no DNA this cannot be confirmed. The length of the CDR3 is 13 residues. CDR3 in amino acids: CASSTGQVTEAFF.

CDR3: CASPDVDEQFF. The chain recombines TRBV10-1 with TRBJ2-1. CDR3 length: 11 residues. CDR1 is WNHNN and CDR2 is SYGVQD in the germline V gene (reference sequence).

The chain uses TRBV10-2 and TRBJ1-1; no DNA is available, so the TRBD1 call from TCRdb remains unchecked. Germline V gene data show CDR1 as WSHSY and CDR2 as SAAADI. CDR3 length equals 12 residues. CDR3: CASRRTAPEAFF.

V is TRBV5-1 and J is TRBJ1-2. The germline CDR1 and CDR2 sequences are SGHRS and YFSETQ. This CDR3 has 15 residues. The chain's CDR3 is CASSLEGFSNYGYTF.

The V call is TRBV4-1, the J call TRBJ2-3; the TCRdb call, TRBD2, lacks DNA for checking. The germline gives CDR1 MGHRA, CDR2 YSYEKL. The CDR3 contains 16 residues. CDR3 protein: CASSRSGTSSADTQYF.

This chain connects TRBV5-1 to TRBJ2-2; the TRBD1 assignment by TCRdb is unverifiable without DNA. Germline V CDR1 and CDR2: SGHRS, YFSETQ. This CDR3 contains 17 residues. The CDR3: CASRNWPGAVNTGELFF.

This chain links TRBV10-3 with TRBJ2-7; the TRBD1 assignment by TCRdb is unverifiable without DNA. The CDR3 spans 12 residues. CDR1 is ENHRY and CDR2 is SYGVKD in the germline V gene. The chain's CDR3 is CATSHQGYEQYF.

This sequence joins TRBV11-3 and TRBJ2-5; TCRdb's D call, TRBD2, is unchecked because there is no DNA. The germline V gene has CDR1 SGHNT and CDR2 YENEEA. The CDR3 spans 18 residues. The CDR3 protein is CASSRRASRTGPQETQYF.

The CDR3 sequence: CSARDSVRGGYTF. The chain has TRBV20-1 and TRBJ1-2; TCRdb proposes TRBD1, but this gene call is untestable without DNA. The V gene's germline CDR1 is DFQATT and CDR2 SNEGSKA (reference sequence). The CDR3 runs to 13 residues.

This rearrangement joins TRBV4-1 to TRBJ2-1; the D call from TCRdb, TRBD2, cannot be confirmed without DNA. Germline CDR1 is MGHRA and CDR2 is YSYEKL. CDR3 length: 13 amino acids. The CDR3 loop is CASSPLPDNEQFF.

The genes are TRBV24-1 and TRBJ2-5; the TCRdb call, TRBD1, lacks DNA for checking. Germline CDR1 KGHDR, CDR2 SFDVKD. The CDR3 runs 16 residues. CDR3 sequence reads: CATSDLDSLYQETQYF.

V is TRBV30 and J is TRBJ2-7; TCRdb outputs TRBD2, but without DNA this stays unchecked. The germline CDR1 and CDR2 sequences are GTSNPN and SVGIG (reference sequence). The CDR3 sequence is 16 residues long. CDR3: CAQGEGTSDSGAEQYF.

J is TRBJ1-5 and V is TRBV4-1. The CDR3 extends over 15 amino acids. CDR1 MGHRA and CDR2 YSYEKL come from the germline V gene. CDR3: CASSQGQGGNQPQHF.

The chain's CDR3 is CASSSPGTATKETQYF. This chain links TRBV7-9 with TRBJ2-5; TCRdb returns TRBD1, unconfirmable since there is no DNA. CDR1 is SEHNR, CDR2 FQNEAQ, per germline (reference sequence). This CDR3 spans 16 amino acids.

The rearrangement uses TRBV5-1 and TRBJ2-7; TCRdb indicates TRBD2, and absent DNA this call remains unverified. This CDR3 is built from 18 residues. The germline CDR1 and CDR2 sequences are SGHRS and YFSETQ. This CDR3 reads CASSLDGREGPEVGEQYF.

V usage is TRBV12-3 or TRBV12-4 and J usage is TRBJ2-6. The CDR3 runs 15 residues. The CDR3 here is CASSSLRSGANVLTF.

The CDR3: CASSRISNSNEKLFF. This sequence joins TRBV7-2 and TRBJ1-4. CDR3 size: 15 residues. The germline gives CDR1 SGHTA, CDR2 FQGNSA.

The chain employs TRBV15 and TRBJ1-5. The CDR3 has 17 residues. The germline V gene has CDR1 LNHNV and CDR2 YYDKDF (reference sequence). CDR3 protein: CATSRGRADSQDQPQHF.

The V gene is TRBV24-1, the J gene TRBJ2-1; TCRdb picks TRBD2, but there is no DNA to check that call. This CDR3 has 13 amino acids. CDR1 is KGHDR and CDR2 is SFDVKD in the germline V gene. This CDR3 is CATSATSRGEQFF.

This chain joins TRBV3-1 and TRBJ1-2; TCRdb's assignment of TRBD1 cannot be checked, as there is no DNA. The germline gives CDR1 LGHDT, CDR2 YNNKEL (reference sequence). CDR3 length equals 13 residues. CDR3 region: CASKGTGRRGYTF.

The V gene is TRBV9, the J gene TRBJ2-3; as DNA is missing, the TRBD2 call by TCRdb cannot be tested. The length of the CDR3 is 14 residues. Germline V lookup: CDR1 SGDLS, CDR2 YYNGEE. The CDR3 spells CATEEEGGTDTQYF.